A single sample is the source of the 13 T cell receptor beta chains below, sequenced in a study of blood T cell repertoires in COVID-19. TCRdb keeps only in-frame clones here, not all; method: immunoSEQ multiplex PCR. The table lists some 77,000 clones, 87% of them singletons. The sample consisted of peripheral blood. The receptors here all came from a man between 25 and 39 years old with acute or convalescent COVID-19.

The CDR3 region is CAISESKGPRGEQYF. The CDR3 DNA is TGTGCCATCAGTGAGTCAAAGGGACCACGGGGGGAGCAGTACTTC. This chain uses TRBV10-3 with TRBJ2-7, with a weak D call TRBD2 (6 bases). There are 15 residues in the CDR3. The V gene's germline CDR1 is ENHRY and CDR2 SYGVKD. V dropped 0 bases and J dropped 7 bases, with 16 bases sitting between them.

V usage is TRBV6-1 and J usage is TRBJ2-2; D uncertain. V was trimmed by 6 bases and J by 7 bases, leaving 15 bases between them. The CDR3 has 14 amino acids. Germline V CDR1 and CDR2: MNHNS, SASEGT. The CDR3 DNA follows: TGTGCCAGCAGAGTACTTACCGTTAACGGGGAGCTGTTTTTT. This translates into CASRVLTVNGELFF.

Here the CDR3 reads CASSQEGRTGDHEQFF. CDR3 in DNA: TGCGCCAGCAGCCAAGAAGGGAGAACGGGAGATCATGAGCAGTTCTTC. V and J are TRBV4-1 and TRBJ2-1; TRBD2 is a possible D gene (6 bases). The CDR3 is made up of 16 amino acids. In germline, CDR1 is MGHRA, CDR2 YSYEKL. The V and J ends lost 0 bases and 8 bases respectively, with 17 bases between them.

J is TRBJ2-7 and V is TRBV11-2; TRBD2 aligns across 8 bases. CDR1 is SGHAT, CDR2 FQNNGV, per germline. CDR3 size: 16 residues. J gave up 1 base and V 0 bases, and 5 bases lay outside the gene matches. CDR3 residues: CASSLDGGGPSYEQYF. CDR3 coding DNA: TGTGCCAGCAGCTTAGATGGCGGGGGGCCTTCCTACGAGCAGTACTTC.

J is TRBJ2-2 and V is TRBV2, with D maybe TRBD2 (6 bases). Germline values: CDR1 SNHLY, CDR2 FYNNEI. Trimming shortened V by 7 bases and J by 3 bases, and 9 bases separated the two germline ends. The CDR3 runs to 13 residues. CDR3 in DNA: TGTGCCAGCACTAGCGCTGACACCGGGGAGCTGTTTTTT. Amino acids: CASTSADTGELFF.

V usage is TRBV10-2 and J usage is TRBJ2-6, with no clear D. V lost 5 bases to trimming and J lost 0 bases, with 5 bases between them. Per germline, CDR1 WSHSY and CDR2 SAAADI. The CDR3 is made up of 14 amino acids. The CDR3 loop is CASSRGSGANVLTF. In DNA form, the CDR3 reads TGCGCCAGCAGTAGAGGCTCTGGGGCCAACGTCCTGACTTTC.

The chain is built from TRBV6-4 and TRBJ1-2; 9 nucleotides agree with TRBD1. CDR1 is MRHNA, CDR2 SNTAGT, per germline. The junction had 7 bases not matched to a gene; V was cut back by 2 bases and J by 3 bases. The CDR3 contains 16 residues. For the CDR3, the DNA is TGTGCCAGCAGTGACCAAGGGACAGGGTGGTACTATGGCTACACCTTC. Translating gives CASSDQGTGWYYGYTF.

The rearrangement links TRBV6-5 to TRBJ1-5; no reliable D call. The germline V gene has CDR1 MNHEY and CDR2 SVGAGI. V was shortened by 6 bases and J by 2 bases, with 8 bases between the two germline ends. The CDR3 totals 13 residues. The CDR3 bases are TGTGCCAGCAGCCCGAGGGGCAATCAGCCCCAGCATTTT. It translates to CASSPRGNQPQHF.

This rearrangement joins TRBV5-5 to TRBJ2-6; D is perhaps TRBD1 (5 bases). The germline V gene has CDR1 SGHKS and CDR2 YYEKEE (reference sequence). The ends were cut back, 4 bases at V and 4 bases at J, with 24 bases in the middle. CDR3 length: 19 residues. The CDR3 nucleotides read TGTGCCAGCAGCCCTCCAGGAGACAGCGACAGTGGGGGGGCCAACGTCCTGACTTTC. Amino acids: CASSPPGDSDSGGANVLTF. The full variable domain, in which reference TRBV5-5 and TRBJ2-6 provide the parts outside the CDR3, is DAGVTQSPTHLIKTRGQQVTLRCSPISGHKSVSWYQQVLGQGPQFIFQYYEKEERGRGNFPDRFSARQFPNYSSELNVNALLLGDSALYLCASSPPGDSDSGGANVLTFGAGSRLTVL.

This chain uses TRBV5-1 with TRBJ2-5; 7 positions match TRBD2. Germline trimming cut 1 base from V and 3 bases from J; bases unmatched to any gene: 6. Germline CDR1 SGHRS, CDR2 YFSETQ. This CDR3 has 15 residues. The CDR3: CASSLYSGGEETQYF. The CDR3 coding sequence is TGCGCCAGCAGCTTGTACTCGGGAGGTGAAGAGACCCAGTACTTC.

The sample holds one count of this clone. This sequence joins TRBV6-2 or TRBV6-3 and TRBJ2-1; 8 nucleotides match TRBD2. Per germline, CDR1 MNHEY and CDR2 SVGEGT. This CDR3 region has 16 residues. V shed 5 bases, J shed 7 bases, and the junction held 13 bases outside the gene matches. CDR3 sequence reads: CASSTDERENGNEQFF. As DNA, the CDR3 is TGTGCCAGCAGTACTGACGAGCGGGAGAATGGGAATGAGCAGTTCTTC.

The chain is built from TRBV15 and TRBJ2-3; D call uncertain. The length of the CDR3 is 14 residues. With 0 bases removed from V and 6 bases from J, the gap between germline ends came to 10 bases. Per the germline V gene, CDR1 is LNHNV and CDR2 is YYDKDF (reference sequence). CDR3 sequence: CATSRDLASDTQYF. CDR3 nucleotides: TGTGCCACCAGCAGAGATCTGGCCTCCGATACGCAGTATTTT.

This clone is a singleton in its sample. V and J are TRBV27 and TRBJ1-6; 9 bases are a match to TRBD1. This CDR3 spans 13 amino acids. CDR1 is MNHEY and CDR2 is SMNVEV in the germline V gene (reference sequence). Trimming cost V 5 bases and J 8 bases; bases outside gene matches: 1. The CDR3, as DNA: TGTGCCAGCAGTCGGGACAGGGATTCACCCCTCCACTTT. Amino acid sequence: CASSRDRDSPLHF.